A single sample gave rise to the 3 T cell receptor beta chains below, sequenced in a study of T cell clusters in autoimmune cytopenias. TRB was amplified by touch-down multiplex PCR, primer pools A and B combined. After re-calling the multiplex PCR reads, TCRdb lists one entry per CDR3 protein, DNA absent. The specimen's table records roughly 6,000 distinct CDR3 sequences. TRB was amplified from 250 ng of peripheral blood genomic DNA per sample. The sample also formed part of further work on T cell repertoires in aging, cancer and after chemotherapy.

Source material: peripheral blood. All receptors come from a human donor in good health.

By frequency, this clonotype registers medium-sized. The CDR3 reads CASSPQGGAGYTF. The chain carries TRBV19 and TRBJ1-2; as DNA is missing, the TRBD1 call by TCRdb cannot be tested. Germline V CDR1 and CDR2: LNHDA, SQIVND (reference sequence). The CDR3 contains 13 residues.

The chain uses TRBV6-2 or TRBV6-3 and TRBJ2-2; the TCRdb D gene call, TRBD1, has no DNA to confirm it. This CDR3 comprises 13 residues. The germline CDR1 and CDR2 sequences are MNHEY and SVGEGT. CDR3 region: CASSSGVTGELFF.

The rearrangement links TRBV12-3 or TRBV12-4 to TRBJ1-2. The CDR3 contains 13 residues. This CDR3 reads CASSFQANYGYTF.